This T cell receptor (beta chain) is from a study of post-analysis software for immune sequencing data. Notes on the study in general: Diversity measured as normalized Chao1 was significantly lower in multiple sclerosis patients than in controls. Several TRBV segments (TRBV5-6, TRBV5-1 and TRBV20-1 among them) occurred more frequently in patients than in controls. Samples made in the same batch grouped tightly together by F measure.

Unique molecular identifiers had been added to the TCR beta cDNA libraries. Between roughly 1 and 10 million T cells gave rise to some 470,000 cDNA molecules. TCRdb re-called the PCR reads through MiXCR, storing one row per CDR3 protein. The data show 350,000 to 450,000 distinct CDR3 sequences, 39% seen once. Concerning this clonotype: As yet, its antigen is unknown.

There are 14 residues in the CDR3. The germline gives CDR1 MNHEY, CDR2 SMNVEV (reference sequence). J lost 6 bases, V lost 6 bases, and 7 bases had no gene match. This receptor was taken from a girl aged 2-15 years with multiple sclerosis. The sample comprised blood. The chain is built from TRBV27 and TRBJ2-4, with 8 positions matching TRBD1. The CDR3 DNA sequence: TGTGCCAGCAGGGTGGACAGGGTAGGAAACATTCAGTACTTC. It encodes CASRVDRVGNIQYF.